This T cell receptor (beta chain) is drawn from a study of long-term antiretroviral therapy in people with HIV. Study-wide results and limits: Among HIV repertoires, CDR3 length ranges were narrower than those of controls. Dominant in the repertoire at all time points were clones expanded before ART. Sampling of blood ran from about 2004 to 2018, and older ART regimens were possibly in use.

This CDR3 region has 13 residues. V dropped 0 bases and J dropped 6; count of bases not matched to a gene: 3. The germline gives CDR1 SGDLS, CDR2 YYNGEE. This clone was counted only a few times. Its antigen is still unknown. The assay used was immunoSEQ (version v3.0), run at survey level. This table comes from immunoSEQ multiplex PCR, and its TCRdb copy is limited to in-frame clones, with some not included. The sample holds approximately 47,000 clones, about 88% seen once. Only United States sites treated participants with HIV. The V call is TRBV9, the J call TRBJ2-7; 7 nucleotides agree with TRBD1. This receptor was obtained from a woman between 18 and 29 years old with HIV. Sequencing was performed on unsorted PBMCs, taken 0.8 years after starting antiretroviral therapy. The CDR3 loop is CASSVAQGFEQYF. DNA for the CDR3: TGTGCCAGCAGCGTAGCACAGGGGTTCGAGCAGTACTTC.